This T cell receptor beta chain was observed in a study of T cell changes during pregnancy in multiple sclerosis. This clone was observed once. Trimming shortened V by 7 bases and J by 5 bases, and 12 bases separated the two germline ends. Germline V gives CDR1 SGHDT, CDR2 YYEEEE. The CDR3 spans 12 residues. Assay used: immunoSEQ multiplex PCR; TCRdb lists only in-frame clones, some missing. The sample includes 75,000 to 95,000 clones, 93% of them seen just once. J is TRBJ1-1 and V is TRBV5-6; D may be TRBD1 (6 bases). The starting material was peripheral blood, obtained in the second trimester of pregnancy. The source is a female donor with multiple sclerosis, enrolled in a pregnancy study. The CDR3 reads CASGQGRTEAFF. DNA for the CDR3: TGTGCCAGCGGGCAGGGGCGGACTGAAGCTTTCTTT.